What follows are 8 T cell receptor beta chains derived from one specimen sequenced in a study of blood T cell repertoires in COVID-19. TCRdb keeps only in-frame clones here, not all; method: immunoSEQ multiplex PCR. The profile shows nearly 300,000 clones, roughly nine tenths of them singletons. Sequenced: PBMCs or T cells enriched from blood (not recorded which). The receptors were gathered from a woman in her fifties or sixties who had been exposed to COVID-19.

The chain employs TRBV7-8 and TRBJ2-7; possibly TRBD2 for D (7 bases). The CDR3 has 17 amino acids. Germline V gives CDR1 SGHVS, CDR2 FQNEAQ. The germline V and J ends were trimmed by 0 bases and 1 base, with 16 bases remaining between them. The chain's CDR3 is CASSLAVGGVNSYEQYF. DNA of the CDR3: TGTGCCAGCAGCTTAGCTGTAGGGGGGGTCAATTCCTACGAGCAGTACTTC.

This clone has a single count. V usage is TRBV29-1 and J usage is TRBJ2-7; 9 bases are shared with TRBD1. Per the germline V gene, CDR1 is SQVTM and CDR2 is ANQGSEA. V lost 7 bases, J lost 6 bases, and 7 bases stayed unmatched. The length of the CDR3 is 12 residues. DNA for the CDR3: TGCAGCGCCCACAGGGGGCCGGGCGAGCAGTACTTC. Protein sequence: CSAHRGPGEQYF.

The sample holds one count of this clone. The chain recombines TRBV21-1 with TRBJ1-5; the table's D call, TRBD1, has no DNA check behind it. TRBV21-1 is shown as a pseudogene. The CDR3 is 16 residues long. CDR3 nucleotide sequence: TGTGCCAGCAGCAAATGGACAGGGTTACGCAATCAGCCCCAGCATTTT. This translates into CASSKWTGLRNQPQHF.

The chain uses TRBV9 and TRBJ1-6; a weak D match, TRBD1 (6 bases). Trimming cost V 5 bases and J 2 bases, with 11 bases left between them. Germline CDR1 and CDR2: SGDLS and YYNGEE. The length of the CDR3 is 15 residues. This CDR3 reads CASSGGATYNSPLHF. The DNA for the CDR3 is TGTGCCAGCAGTGGGGGGGCCACCTATAATTCACCCCTCCACTTT.

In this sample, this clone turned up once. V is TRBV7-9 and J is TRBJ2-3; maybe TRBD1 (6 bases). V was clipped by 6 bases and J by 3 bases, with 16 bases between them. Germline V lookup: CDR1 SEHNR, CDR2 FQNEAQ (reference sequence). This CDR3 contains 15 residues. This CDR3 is CASSQWGQGTDTQYF. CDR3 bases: TGTGCCAGCAGTCAATGGGGGCAGGGAACAGATACGCAGTATTTT.

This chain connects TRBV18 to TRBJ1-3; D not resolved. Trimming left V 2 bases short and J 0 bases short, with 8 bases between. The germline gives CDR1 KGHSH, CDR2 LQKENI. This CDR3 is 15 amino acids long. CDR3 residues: CASSPTIYSGNTIYF. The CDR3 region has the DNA TGTGCCAGCTCACCAACGATCTACTCTGGAAACACCATATATTTT. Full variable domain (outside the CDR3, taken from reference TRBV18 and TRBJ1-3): NAGVMQNPRHLVRRRGQEARLRCSPMKGHSHVYWYRQLPEEGLKFMVYLQKENIIDESGMPKERFSAEFPKEGPSILRIQQVVRGDSAAYFCASSPTIYSGNTIYFGEGSWLTVV.

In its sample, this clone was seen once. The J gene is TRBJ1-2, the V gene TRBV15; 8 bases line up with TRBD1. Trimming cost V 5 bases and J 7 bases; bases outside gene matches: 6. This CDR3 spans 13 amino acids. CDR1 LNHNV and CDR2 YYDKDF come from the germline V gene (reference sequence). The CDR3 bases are TGTGCCACCAGCCGCGGACAGGGCTTTGGCTACACCTTC. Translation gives CATSRGQGFGYTF.

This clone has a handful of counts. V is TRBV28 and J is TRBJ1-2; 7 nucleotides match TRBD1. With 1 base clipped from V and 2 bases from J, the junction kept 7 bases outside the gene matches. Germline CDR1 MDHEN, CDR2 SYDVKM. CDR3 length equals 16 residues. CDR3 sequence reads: CASSLSAGGRNYGYTF. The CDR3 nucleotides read TGTGCCAGCAGTTTATCGGCAGGGGGAAGGAACTATGGCTACACCTTC.